A selection of T cell receptor beta chains follows, all from one sample in a study of Ad26.COV2.S vaccination and SARS-CoV-2 variants. Generated by immunoSEQ multiplex PCR, the TCRdb table keeps only in-frame clones and is missing some. The table records about 480,000 clones, around 90% of them present only once. The specimen was peripheral blood, collected in a trial of Ad26.COV2.S vaccine versus placebo. The receptors were gathered from a person aged 18-60 years who received the Ad26.COV2.S COVID-19 vaccine or a placebo. Each CDR3 is given with its conserved first and last residue. A D gene is named only where the DNA matches it firmly. The size field is filled for only some rows; it gives once, few, many or a size class.

CDR3	DNA	size	J	V	length	D
CASSFSTVNNEQFF	TGTGCCAGCAGCTTCTCAACTGTAAACAATGAGCAGTTCTTC	-	TRBJ2-1	TRBV28	14	-
CASSLTGALGEQYF	TGTGCCAGCAGCCTAACGGGGGCCCTCGGCGAGCAGTACTTC	-	TRBJ2-7	TRBV7-3	14	-
CASSPTTSGKVVGELFF	TGTGCCAGCAGCCCCACGACTAGCGGTAAAGTAGTAGGGGAGCTGTTTTTT	-	TRBJ2-2	TRBV9	17	TRBD2
CASSLGVGGNEKLFF	TGTGCCAGCAGCCTGGGGGTTGGGGGCAATGAAAAACTGTTTTTT	-	TRBJ1-4	TRBV3-1/TRBV3-2	15	-
CASSARGGITDTQYF	TGTGCCAGCAGCGCGAGGGGCGGGATCACAGATACGCAGTATTTT	-	TRBJ2-3	TRBV7-2	15	-
CASSRTGDSYEQYF	TGTGCCAGCAGTCGGACAGGGGATTCCTACGAGCAGTACTTC	-	TRBJ2-7	TRBV6-5	14	TRBD1
CAIREAANTGELFF	TGTGCCATCAGGGAGGCCGCGAACACCGGGGAGCTGTTTTTT	-	TRBJ2-2	TRBV10-3	14	-
CAWILQGGFDTQYF	TGTGCCTGGATTCTACAAGGGGGTTTCGATACGCAGTATTTT	-	TRBJ2-3	TRBV30	14	-
CASSPEALEQFF	TGTGCCAGCAGTCCCGAGGCTTTGGAGCAGTTCTTC	-	TRBJ2-1	TRBV6-2/TRBV6-3	12	-
CASSYSPGEYNEQFF	TGTGCCAGCAGTTACTCACCGGGCGAGTACAATGAGCAGTTCTTC	-	TRBJ2-1	TRBV6-2/TRBV6-3	15	-
CASSLWGAVGEKLFF	TGTGCCAGCAGCTTATGGGGGGCGGTAGGCGAAAAACTGTTTTTT	-	TRBJ1-4	TRBV7-8	15	-
CASSKALHEQYF	TGTGCCAGCAGCAAAGCGCTGCACGAGCAGTACTTC	-	TRBJ2-7	TRBV21-1	12	-
CASSLRGGGVEQFF	TGTGCCAGCAGCTTGCGCGGTGGCGGCGTTGAGCAGTTCTTC	-	TRBJ2-1	TRBV5-4	14	-
CASGLRGPGTEAFF	TGTGCCAGCGGCCTCAGGGGGCCGGGGACTGAAGCTTTCTTT	-	TRBJ1-1	TRBV18	14	TRBD1
CASSEAPYEQYF	TGCGCCAGCAGCGAGGCCCCCTACGAGCAGTACTTC	-	TRBJ2-7	TRBV5-1	12	-
CASSPGWGRGQPQHF	TGCGCCAGCAGCCCCGGTTGGGGCCGCGGTCAGCCCCAGCATTTT	-	TRBJ1-5	TRBV4-1	15	-
CASSPVGGSSGTDTQYF	TGTGCCAGCAGCCCCGTTGGCGGGAGCTCGGGCACAGATACGCAGTATTTT	-	TRBJ2-3	TRBV7-2	17	TRBD2
CASSSARGGGYTF	TGTGCCAGCAGCTCAGCTCGAGGTGGAGGCTACACCTTC	-	TRBJ1-2	TRBV5-4	13	-
CSVMTGSSYEQYF	TGCAGCGTAATGACAGGGAGCTCCTACGAGCAGTACTTC	-	TRBJ2-7	TRBV29-1	13	TRBD1
CSVGGSYGYTF	TGCAGCGTGGGGGGTTCCTATGGCTACACCTTC	-	TRBJ1-2	TRBV29-1	11	-
CASSPDRGFWNEQFF	TGTGCCAGTAGTCCGGACAGGGGGTTTTGGAATGAGCAGTTCTTC	-	TRBJ2-1	TRBV19	15	TRBD1
CASSRGTSGRESSYEQYF	TGTGCCAGCAGCCGGGGGACTAGCGGGAGGGAGAGCTCCTACGAGCAGTACTTC	-	TRBJ2-7	TRBV6-2/TRBV6-3	18	TRBD2
CASSNYEQYF	TGTGCCAGCAGCAACTACGAGCAGTACTTC	once	TRBJ2-7	TRBV6-5	10	-
CASSYVWLAGGGYEQYF	TGTGCCAGCAGTTACGTCTGGCTAGCGGGAGGAGGCTACGAGCAGTACTTC	few	TRBJ2-7	TRBV6-2/TRBV6-3	17	TRBD2
CASSVGNEQFF	TGTGCCAGCAGCGTTGGTAATGAGCAGTTCTTC	-	TRBJ2-1	TRBV5-6	11	-
CASSDRTASYEQYF	TGCGCCAGCAGTGACCGGACAGCGAGCTACGAGCAGTACTTC	-	TRBJ2-7	TRBV10-1	14	-
CAVGDRRSTNYGYTF	TGTGCCGTGGGGGATAGGCGATCGACTAACTATGGCTACACCTTC	-	TRBJ1-2	TRBV10-3	15	-
CASSPGRSSYEQYF	TGTGCCAGCAGCCCCGGGAGGTCGTCCTACGAGCAGTACTTC	-	TRBJ2-7	TRBV11-3	14	TRBD2
CASSMSRQGGKNIQYF	TGTGCCAGCAGCATGTCCCGACAAGGAGGCAAAAACATTCAGTACTTC	-	TRBJ2-4	TRBV7-6	16	-
CASSAGLAGGSNEQFF	TGTGCCAGCAGTGCGGGACTAGCGGGAGGCAGCAATGAGCAGTTCTTC	-	TRBJ2-1	TRBV6-2/TRBV6-3	16	TRBD2
CATSDPDRAPETQYF	TGTGCCACCAGTGATCCGGACAGGGCCCCGGAGACCCAGTACTTC	-	TRBJ2-5	TRBV24-1	15	TRBD1
CASSEIGIYEQYF	TGTGCCAGCAGCGAAATCGGGATTTACGAGCAGTACTTC	-	TRBJ2-7	TRBV7-2	13	-
CASSQGQLGRQGYTF	TGTGCCAGCAGCCAAGGGCAGTTGGGGCGCCAGGGCTACACCTTC	-	TRBJ1-2	TRBV3-1/TRBV3-2	15	-
CASSHRLTGATSIEAFF	TGTGCCAGCAGTCACAGGTTGACGGGCGCCACAAGTATTGAAGCTTTCTTT	-	TRBJ1-1	TRBV5-6	17	-
CASSPPADTQYF	TGTGCCAGCAGCCCCCCAGCAGATACGCAGTATTTT	-	TRBJ2-3	TRBV7-8	12	-
CASSRKQGAGYTF	TGTGCCAGCAGTCGGAAACAGGGCGCTGGCTACACCTTC	-	TRBJ1-2	TRBV6-5	13	-
CASSRRSGGDEKLFF	TGTGCCAGCAGTCGCAGGTCGGGTGGTGATGAAAAACTGTTTTTT	-	TRBJ1-4	TRBV27	15	-
CAISDGTSGRATDTQYF	TGTGCCATCAGTGATGGAACTAGCGGGAGGGCCACAGATACGCAGTATTTT	-	TRBJ2-3	TRBV10-3	17	TRBD2
CASSTRQGSQPQHF	TGTGCCAGCAGCACCCGACAGGGGAGTCAGCCCCAGCATTTT	-	TRBJ1-5	TRBV7-2	14	TRBD1
CASSFLGQGRPAFF	TGTGCCAGCAGCTTTTTGGGACAGGGGCGTCCGGCTTTCTTT	-	TRBJ1-1	TRBV7-9	14	TRBD1
CASSLALAGGDYEQYF	TGTGCCAGCAGCTTAGCGCTAGCGGGAGGCGACTACGAGCAGTACTTC	-	TRBJ2-7	TRBV7-9	16	TRBD2
CASSGRSRSGNTIYF	TGTGCCAGCAGCGGACGGTCGCGCTCTGGAAACACCATATATTTT	-	TRBJ1-3	TRBV2	15	-
CASRASTDTQYF	TGTGCCAGCAGGGCTAGCACAGATACGCAGTATTTT	-	TRBJ2-3	TRBV11-1	12	-
CASSYTDRVGTGELFF	TGTGCCAGCAGTTACACGGACAGGGTCGGCACCGGGGAGCTGTTTTTT	-	TRBJ2-2	TRBV6-2/TRBV6-3	16	TRBD1
CASSLESSSYEQYF	TGCGCCAGCAGCTTGGAGTCCAGCTCCTACGAGCAGTACTTC	once	TRBJ2-7	TRBV5-1	14	-
CASSNEPGQRFTDTQYF	TGCGCCAGCAGCAATGAACCGGGACAGAGATTCACAGATACGCAGTATTTT	once	TRBJ2-3	TRBV5-1	17	TRBD1
CASSTKTGETEAFF	TGTGCCAGCAGCACAAAGACAGGTGAAACTGAAGCTTTCTTT	-	TRBJ1-1	TRBV7-2	14	-
CASIPSGRASTDTQYF	TGTGCCAGCATCCCTAGCGGGAGGGCCTCCACAGATACGCAGTATTTT	once	TRBJ2-3	TRBV28	16	TRBD2
CASSEEGATNEKLFF	TGTGCCAGCAGTGAAGAGGGCGCAACTAATGAAAAACTGTTTTTT	once	TRBJ1-4	TRBV6-1	15	-
CASSQAFAGTYEQYF	TGTGCCAGCAGCCAAGCTTTTGCGGGGACCTACGAGCAGTACTTC	-	TRBJ2-7	TRBV3-1/TRBV3-2	15	-
CASSLLTAIGGELFF	TGCGCCAGCAGCCTCCTGACTGCAATAGGCGGGGAGCTGTTTTTT	-	TRBJ2-2	TRBV5-1	15	-
CASSQTRVYTEAFF	TGCGCCAGCAGCCAGACCAGGGTCTATACTGAAGCTTTCTTT	-	TRBJ1-1	TRBV4-3	14	-
CASSSNGPDGNEQFF	TGTGCCAGCAGTTCGAATGGACCGGATGGAAATGAGCAGTTCTTC	-	TRBJ2-1	TRBV2	15	-
CASSLASGRTGELFF	TGTGCCAGCAGCTTAGCTAGCGGGAGGACCGGGGAGCTGTTTTTT	-	TRBJ2-2	TRBV7-3	15	TRBD2
CASSLNGLIRTDTQYF	TGCGCCAGCAGCTTGAACGGACTAATCCGCACAGATACGCAGTATTTT	-	TRBJ2-3	TRBV5-1	16	-
CASSSSTEAFF	TGTGCCAGTAGTTCAAGTACTGAAGCTTTCTTT	few	TRBJ1-1	TRBV19	11	-
CASSVLAGAGDTQYF	TGTGCCAGTAGTGTACTAGCGGGAGCGGGAGATACGCAGTATTTT	-	TRBJ2-3	TRBV19	15	TRBD2